This passage covers 30 T cell receptor beta chains from one sample sequenced in a study of blood T cell repertoires in COVID-19. Clones were sequenced by immunoSEQ multiplex PCR, and TCRdb holds only the in-frame ones, with some missing. The sample shows 200,000 to 250,000 clones, around 90% of them seen only once. Input material: PBMCs or T cells enriched from blood (not recorded which). These TCRs come from a man in his fifties or sixties who had been exposed to COVID-19.

A single count supports this clone. The chain has TRBV6-5 and TRBJ2-7; D is perhaps TRBD2 (6 bases). Germline CDR1 is MNHEY and CDR2 is SVGAGI. This CDR3 region has 14 residues. V dropped 4 bases and J dropped 3 bases, with 13 bases sitting between them. The CDR3 loop is CASSSLVEGYEQYV. The CDR3 DNA reads TGTGCCAGCAGTTCGCTCGTGGAGGGCTACGAGCAGTACGTC.

In the case of this clone: At the DNA level, this CDR3 is encoded by other sequences in the same sample as well. V gene TRBV28 combines with J gene TRBJ1-1; tentatively, D is TRBD1 (6 bases). Deletions cut 6 bases from V and 1 base from J, with 9 bases between. The CDR3 contains 13 residues. Germline values: CDR1 MDHEN, CDR2 SYDVKM. CDR3 bases: TGTGCCAGCAGACAGGGTGGGAACACTGAAGCTTTCTTT. This codes for CASRQGGNTEAFF.

This rearrangement joins TRBV19 to TRBJ1-5, with TRBD1 matching over 7 bases. Germline CDR1 is LNHDA and CDR2 is SQIVND (reference sequence). The CDR3 is made up of 13 amino acids. The V segment lost 8 bases and the J segment 5 bases; nucleotides outside the gene matches: 6. The CDR3 nucleotides read TGTGCCAGTCCGACAGGGTCCCATCAGCCCCAGCATTTT. This sequence encodes CASPTGSHQPQHF.

The genes are TRBV7-9 and TRBJ2-7; weak D call: TRBD1 (6 bases). CDR1 and CDR2 (germline): SEHNR, FQNEAQ (reference sequence). This CDR3 has 14 amino acids. Trimming shortened V by 5 bases and J by 3 bases, and 14 bases separated the two germline ends. The CDR3 here is CASSITGLSYEQYF. CDR3 DNA sequence: TGTGCCAGCAGCATAACAGGGCTGAGCTACGAGCAGTACTTC. Full variable domain (rest looked up from reference TRBV7-9 and TRBJ2-7): DTGVSQNPRHKITKRGQNVTFRCDPISEHNRLYWYRQTLGQGPEFLTYFQNEAQLEKSRLLSDRFSAERPKGSFSTLEIQRTEQGDSAMYLCASSITGLSYEQYFGPGTRLTVT.

The chain combines TRBV7-9 with TRBJ2-5, with 9 nucleotides matching TRBD1. After removal of 3 bases from V and 1 base from J, the junction contained 6 bases not matched to a gene. CDR1 SEHNR and CDR2 FQNEAQ come from the germline V gene (reference sequence). The CDR3 is 16 amino acids. CDR3: CASSFGGTGTQETQYF. In DNA form, the CDR3 reads TGTGCCAGCAGCTTTGGGGGGACAGGGACCCAAGAGACCCAGTACTTC.

DNA for the CDR3: TGTGCCAGCAGTCTACCTACAGGGGGAGGAAACACCATATATTTT. It codes for CASSLPTGGGNTIYF. This chain links TRBV2 with TRBJ1-3; 8 bases map to TRBD1. In germline, CDR1 is SNHLY, CDR2 FYNNEI. J was trimmed by 4 bases and V by 5 bases; bases with no gene match: 7. This CDR3 is 15 amino acids long.

This CDR3 is CASSSGQGGFNYGYTF. CDR3 nucleotide sequence: TGCGCCAGCAGCAGTGGACAGGGAGGATTCAACTATGGCTACACCTTC. This rearrangement joins TRBV5-1 to TRBJ1-2; TRBD1 matches 8 bases. This CDR3 contains 16 residues. V gave up 4 bases and J gave up 2 bases; unmatched junction bases: 10. Germline CDR1 reads SGHRS; CDR2 reads YFSETQ.

The chain joins TRBV18 to TRBJ1-6; 7 bases are shared with TRBD1. V lost 2 bases and J lost 14; bases outside the gene matches: 12. The germline gives CDR1 KGHSH, CDR2 LQKENI. This CDR3 spans 15 amino acids. CDR3 region: CASSPGQQGLSALHF. CDR3 bases: TGTGCCAGCTCACCAGGCCAACAGGGGCTTTCGGCCCTCCACTTT.

CDR3 amino acids: CASSVSPQGPSSGNTIYF. Written as DNA, the CDR3 is TGTGCCAGCAGCGTATCACCGCAGGGGCCCAGCTCTGGAAACACCATATATTTT. The chain couples TRBV9 to TRBJ1-3; D may be TRBD1 (6 bases). The CDR3 length is 18 residues. Trimming took 1 base from V and 0 from J, leaving 17 bases between them. Germline CDR1 SGDLS, CDR2 YYNGEE.

Note on this clone: Other DNA sequences within the sample encode an identical CDR3. The chain couples TRBV5-6 to TRBJ1-5, with D perhaps TRBD1 (5 bases). V shed 0 bases and J shed 3 bases, with 7 bases lying between them. Germline lookup yields CDR1 SGHDT and CDR2 YYEEEE. There are 14 residues in the CDR3. The CDR3 loop reads CASSLAGLNQPQHF. The CDR3, as DNA: TGTGCCAGCAGCTTGGCGGGACTCAATCAGCCCCAGCATTTT.

The V call is TRBV7-9, the J call TRBJ1-1, with a tentative D call TRBD1 (6 bases). Germline V lookup: CDR1 SEHNR, CDR2 FQNEAQ (reference sequence). The CDR3 is 15 residues long. The germline V and J ends were trimmed by 1 base and 0 bases, with 9 bases remaining between them. The CDR3 DNA sequence: TGTGCCAGCAGCTTAGTTCAGGGGATGAACACTGAAGCTTTCTTT. Its translation: CASSLVQGMNTEAFF. The whole variable domain, filled in from reference TRBV7-9 and TRBJ1-1, reads DTGVSQNPRHKITKRGQNVTFRCDPISEHNRLYWYRQTLGQGPEFLTYFQNEAQLEKSRLLSDRFSAERPKGSFSTLEIQRTEQGDSAMYLCASSLVQGMNTEAFFGQGTRLTVV.

The chain carries TRBV12-5 and TRBJ2-1, with D tentatively TRBD1 (6 bases). The CDR3 totals 14 residues. Per the germline V gene, CDR1 is LGHNT and CDR2 is FRNRAP. The V and J ends lost 0 bases and 7 bases respectively, with 10 bases between them. CDR3 sequence: CASGLVQGRNEQFF. The CDR3 coding sequence is TGTGCTAGTGGTTTGGTACAGGGTAGGAATGAGCAGTTCTTC.

The rearrangement joins TRBV6-5 to TRBJ1-1, with D possibly TRBD1 on 6 matching bases. The CDR3 runs 15 residues. Germline CDR1 reads MNHEY; CDR2 reads SVGAGI. V was shortened by 7 bases and J by 1 base, with 16 bases between the two germline ends. The CDR3 sequence: CASTLNMGQNTEAFF. CDR3 in DNA: TGTGCCAGCACCCTTAACATGGGACAGAACACTGAAGCTTTCTTT.

The V and J genes are TRBV28 and TRBJ1-4; 11 bases fit TRBD1. Trimming cost V 5 bases and J 3 bases; bases outside gene matches: 5. This CDR3 comprises 16 residues. Germline CDR1 and CDR2: MDHEN and SYDVKM. The CDR3: CASSGDRGISNEKLFF. DNA for the CDR3: TGTGCCAGCAGTGGGGACAGGGGGATCTCTAATGAAAAACTGTTTTTT.

This clone was recorded only once. The genes are TRBV7-6 and TRBJ2-2; D is possibly TRBD2 (5 bases). Between the trimmed V and J ends, which lost 3 bases and 2 bases, there was a span of 10 bases. The length of the CDR3 is 15 residues. Germline values: CDR1 SGHVS, CDR2 FNYEAQ. The CDR3 nucleotides read TGTGCCAGCAGCTTTGGGGAGCTTAACACCGGGGAGCTGTTTTTT. Translated: CASSFGELNTGELFF.

The rearrangement uses TRBV29-1 and TRBJ1-1; 9 bases line up with TRBD1. Germline-derived CDR1 and CDR2 are SQVTM and ANQGSEA. The J segment lost 4 bases and the V segment lost 0 bases, leaving 0 bases of the junction unmatched. This CDR3 spans 13 amino acids. CDR3 nucleotide sequence: TGCAGCGTTGAAGAGGGACAGGGCACTGAAGCTTTCTTT. This encodes CSVEEGQGTEAFF.

The V call is TRBV7-9, the J call TRBJ2-2; 15 nucleotides match TRBD2. J lost 3 bases, V lost 6 bases, and 5 bases had no gene match. The CDR3 consists of 17 residues. Germline V gene data show CDR1 as SEHNR and CDR2 as FQNEAQ (reference sequence). CDR3 region: CASSPGLAGGDTGELFF. For the CDR3, the DNA is TGTGCCAGCAGTCCGGGACTAGCGGGGGGCGACACCGGGGAGCTGTTTTTT.

The chain joins TRBV27 to TRBJ2-1; tentatively, D is TRBD2 (5 bases). The CDR3 runs 12 residues. Germline values: CDR1 MNHEY, CDR2 SMNVEV (reference sequence). Deletions cut 1 base from V and 10 bases from J, with 8 bases between. The CDR3 DNA reads TGTGCCAGCAGTTTATATACGGGGGAGCAGTTCTTC. Amino acid sequence: CASSLYTGEQFF.

CDR3 sequence: CASRRGTTEAFF. The CDR3, as DNA: TGTGCCAGCCGAAGGGGCACCACAGAAGCTTTCTTT. This chain links TRBV7-8 with TRBJ1-1; D may be TRBD1 (5 bases). There are 12 residues in the CDR3. Between the trimmed V and J ends, which lost 8 bases and 8 bases, there was a span of 15 bases. CDR1 SGHVS and CDR2 FQNEAQ come from the germline V gene.

The V gene is TRBV5-1, the J gene TRBJ2-3, with 10 positions matching TRBD1. Trimming cost V 4 bases and J 4 bases; bases outside gene matches: 6. The germline CDR1 and CDR2 sequences are SGHRS and YFSETQ. This CDR3 spans 15 amino acids. For the CDR3, the DNA is TGCGCCAGCAGCAACCGGACAGGGGGGCCAGATACGCAGTATTTT. The encoded protein is CASSNRTGGPDTQYF.

This sequence joins TRBV11-2 and TRBJ1-1; unclear D gene. CDR1 is SGHAT and CDR2 is FQNNGV in the germline V gene. The CDR3 is 13 amino acids. Trimming took off 6 bases at V and 4 bases at J, with 12 bases between the two ends. CDR3 protein: CASSSGLGTEAFF. In DNA form, the CDR3 reads TGTGCCAGCAGTTCGGGGTTGGGCACTGAAGCTTTCTTT.

The chain uses TRBV7-9 and TRBJ1-3; a possible D gene is TRBD1 (5 bases). The CDR3 consists of 16 residues. The germline V gene encodes CDR1 SEHNR and CDR2 FQNEAQ (reference sequence). Trimming pared 6 bases from V and 0 bases from J, leaving 15 bases between. The CDR3 coding sequence is TGTGCCAGCAGACAGGCTCGGCAGAGCTCTGGAAACACCATATATTTT. It is translated as CASRQARQSSGNTIYF.

V is TRBV7-3 and J is TRBJ2-3; TRBD2 matches 10 bases. Germline V gives CDR1 SGHTA, CDR2 FQGTGA. Losses at the gene ends were 6 bases for V and 3 bases for J; bases not matched to a gene: 3. The CDR3 length is 14 residues. CDR3 sequence (DNA): TGTGCCAGCAGTCGGACTAGCGGTACAGATACGCAGTATTTT. Translating gives CASSRTSGTDTQYF.

The rearrangement links TRBV5-4 to TRBJ2-1; 13 bases match TRBD2. The CDR3 has 17 amino acids. The ends lost 4 bases at V and 5 bases at J; junction bases unmatched: 9. Per the germline V gene, CDR1 is SGHNT and CDR2 is YYREEE (reference sequence). CDR3 sequence (DNA): TGTGCCAGCAGCCAGTACTGGGGACTAGCGGGAAACAATGAGCAGTTCTTC. This encodes CASSQYWGLAGNNEQFF.

This rearrangement joins TRBV24-1 to TRBJ1-1; TRBD1 might be the D (5 bases). The CDR3 is 15 amino acids. Trimming shortened V by 5 bases and J by 0 bases, and 12 bases separated the two germline ends. Germline loops: CDR1 KGHDR, CDR2 SFDVKD. CDR3 in amino acids: CATSGSRVLNTEAFF. In DNA, the CDR3 is TGTGCCACCAGTGGGAGCAGGGTGTTGAACACTGAAGCTTTCTTT.

The rearrangement uses TRBV7-3 and TRBJ2-2, with 11 bases fitting TRBD2. V shed 4 bases and J 7 bases; nucleotides not matched to a gene: 20. Per the germline V gene, CDR1 is SGHTA and CDR2 is FQGTGA. The CDR3 is 20 amino acids. The CDR3 DNA sequence: TGTGCCAGCAGCTCCATGCCGGCGGGGACTAGCGGTCCCTATAGCGGGGAGCTGTTTTTT. Amino acids: CASSSMPAGTSGPYSGELFF.

This chain links TRBV28 with TRBJ1-1; D ambiguous. Looked up from germline, CDR1 is MDHEN and CDR2 is SYDVKM. There are 14 residues in the CDR3. V lost 2 bases and J lost 0, with 7 bases in between. The CDR3 spells CASSLPTVNTEAFF. The CDR3 DNA follows: TGTGCCAGCAGTTTACCTACAGTGAACACTGAAGCTTTCTTT.

This clone was seen once. The chain has TRBV3-1 (or the pseudogene TRBV3-2) and TRBJ1-2; D gene uncertain. This CDR3 region has 14 residues. The germline V and J ends were trimmed by 3 bases and 4 bases, with 12 bases remaining between them. The germline V gene has CDR1 LGHDT and CDR2 YNNKEL (reference sequence). As DNA, the CDR3 is TGTGCCAGCAGCCAGGCCCGGGGTCCCTATGGCTACACCTTC. Its protein product is CASSQARGPYGYTF.

This clone appeared a single time. The chain uses TRBV28 and TRBJ2-1; 7 nucleotides line up with TRBD1. This CDR3 is built from 14 residues. Germline loops: CDR1 MDHEN, CDR2 SYDVKM. The V gene end was trimmed by 5 bases and the J gene end by 7 bases; junction bases not matched to a gene: 8. This chain's CDR3 is CASSHNRGRNEQFF. Written as DNA, the CDR3 is TGTGCCAGCAGTCACAACAGGGGAAGGAATGAGCAGTTCTTC.

The chain links TRBV18 to TRBJ2-1; 9 nucleotides align to TRBD2. Germline V CDR1 and CDR2: KGHSH, LQKENI. V was pared by 4 bases and J by 2 bases, with 6 bases of the junction left unmatched. The CDR3 spans 16 residues. CDR3 bases: TGTGCCAGCTCACTCCCAGCGGGGGGAGCCTACAATGAGCAGTTCTTC. It encodes CASSLPAGGAYNEQFF.